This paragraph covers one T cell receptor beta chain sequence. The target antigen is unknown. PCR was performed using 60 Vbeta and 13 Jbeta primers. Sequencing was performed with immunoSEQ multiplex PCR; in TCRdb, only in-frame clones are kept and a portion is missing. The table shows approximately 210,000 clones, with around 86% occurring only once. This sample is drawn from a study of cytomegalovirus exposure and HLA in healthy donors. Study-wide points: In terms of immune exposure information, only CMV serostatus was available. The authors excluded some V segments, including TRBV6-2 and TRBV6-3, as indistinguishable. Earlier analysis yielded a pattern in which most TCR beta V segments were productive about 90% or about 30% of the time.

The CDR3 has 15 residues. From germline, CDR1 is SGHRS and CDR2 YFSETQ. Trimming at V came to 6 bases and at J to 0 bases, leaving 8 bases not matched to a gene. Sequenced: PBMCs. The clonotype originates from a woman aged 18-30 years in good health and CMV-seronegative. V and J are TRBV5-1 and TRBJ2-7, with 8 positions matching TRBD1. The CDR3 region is CASTPGTGFSYEQYF. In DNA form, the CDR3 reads TGCGCCAGCACCCCTGGGACAGGCTTCTCCTACGAGCAGTACTTC.